This T cell receptor beta chain was sequenced for a study of blood T cell repertoires in COVID-19. Turning to the study itself: T cells, B-cell-depleted T cells, or PBMCs supplied cDNA or gDNA.

Germline V gene sequence: CDR1 MNHEY, CDR2 SVGAGI. The CDR3 runs 14 residues. Deletions cut 2 bases from V and 6 bases from J, with 10 bases between. Source study methods: Amplified reference gene primers provided the basis for estimating nucleated cell counts. Libraries were prepared by immunoSEQ multiplex PCR; TCRdb keeps only in-frame clonotypes and omits some of them. V and J calls and clone size are as listed in that table; D and trimming were resolved from the DNA. The table records just over 300,000 clones, about nine tenths of them present only once. Researchers sorted participants into cohorts using their self-reported clinical history.

The rearrangement uses TRBV6-5 and TRBJ1-4, with D maybe TRBD1 (6 bases). The sequencing sample was made of PBMCs or T cells enriched from blood (not recorded which). This clonotype originated in a man aged 30 to 39 who had recovered from COVID-19. Written as DNA, the CDR3 is TGTGCCAGCAGTTACAGGGGGAGAGATGAAAAACTGTTTTTT. Translated, it gives CASSYRGRDEKLFF.